What follows are 30 T cell receptor beta chains derived from one specimen sequenced in a study of cytomegalovirus exposure and HLA in healthy donors. The repertoire was sequenced with immunoSEQ multiplex PCR; TCRdb's copy has only in-frame clones and lacks some. The sample lists fewer than 150,000 clones, approximately 86% occurring once. Sample: PBMCs. These receptors all come from a woman younger than 35 in good health and CMV-seropositive.

The V gene is TRBV27, the J gene TRBJ2-3, with 7 bases that match TRBD2. Germline V gene sequence: CDR1 MNHEY, CDR2 SMNVEV (reference sequence). This CDR3 is built from 12 residues. The V segment lost 7 bases and the J segment 6 bases; nucleotides outside the gene matches: 4. The DNA for the CDR3 is TGTGCCAGCACCTCGCGGGGGGATACGCAGTATTTT. Translating it yields CASTSRGDTQYF.

The chain recombines TRBV7-8 with TRBJ2-7, with TRBD2 identical over 8 bases. Losses at the gene ends were 5 bases for V and 3 bases for J; bases not matched to a gene: 6. Germline V CDR1 and CDR2: SGHVS, FQNEAQ. The length of the CDR3 is 14 residues. CDR3 DNA: TGTGCCAGCAGCGGACCGGGACTAGGCTACGAGCAGTACTTC. It translates to CASSGPGLGYEQYF.

This chain uses TRBV4-1 with TRBJ2-3; D not certain. CDR1 and CDR2 from the germline V gene are MGHRA and YSYEKL. The germline V and J ends were trimmed by 2 bases and 11 bases, with 17 bases remaining between them. CDR3 length: 14 residues. CDR3 sequence: CASSQSGFSLGQYF. In DNA, the CDR3 is TGCGCCAGCAGCCAATCTGGCTTCTCCCTAGGGCAGTATTTT.

This chain links TRBV7-3 with TRBJ1-1, with 9 bases matching TRBD1. Germline V gene data show CDR1 as SGHTA and CDR2 as FQGTGA. J gave up 5 bases and V 2 bases, and 9 bases lay outside the gene matches. The CDR3 length is 16 residues. This chain's CDR3 is CASSLGPDRGRTEAFF. The CDR3 coding sequence is TGTGCCAGCAGCTTAGGGCCGGACAGGGGAAGGACTGAAGCTTTCTTT.

CDR3 sequence reads: CASREGRSYEQYF. The CDR3 DNA is TGTGCCAGCAGGGAGGGCAGATCCTACGAGCAGTACTTC. The chain recombines TRBV5-8 with TRBJ2-7; TRBD2 is a possible D gene (6 bases). Germline lookup yields CDR1 SGHTS and CDR2 YDEGEE. The CDR3 runs 13 residues. Trimming stripped 5 bases from V and 1 base from J, with 10 bases between.

In the case of this clone: Other nucleotide sequences in the sample specify the same CDR3. V and J are TRBV30 and TRBJ1-5, with D hard to call. The CDR3 consists of 13 residues. Trimming took 0 bases from V and 7 from J, leaving 10 bases between them. Germline CDR1 reads GTSNPN; CDR2 reads SVGIG (reference sequence). CDR3 amino acids: CAWSVLGGQPQHF. CDR3 nucleotides: TGTGCCTGGAGTGTACTGGGAGGCCAGCCCCAGCATTTT.

The chain uses TRBV7-9 and TRBJ2-7, with D tentatively TRBD1 (5 bases). From germline, CDR1 is SEHNR and CDR2 FQNEAQ (reference sequence). The CDR3 extends over 16 amino acids. V lost 0 bases, J lost 0 bases, and 12 bases lay in between. CDR3 amino acids: CASSLAGAVSSYEQYF. The CDR3 coding sequence is TGTGCCAGCAGCTTAGCTGGGGCGGTTAGCTCCTACGAGCAGTACTTC. The variable domain in full, with the rest retrieved from reference TRBV7-9 and TRBJ2-7, is DTGVSQNPRHKITKRGQNVTFRCDPISEHNRLYWYRQTLGQGPEFLTYFQNEAQLEKSRLLSDRFSAERPKGSFSTLEIQRTEQGDSAMYLCASSLAGAVSSYEQYFGPGTRLTVT.

The chain recombines TRBV4-2 with TRBJ1-2; tentatively, D is TRBD1 (6 bases). Trimming cost V 0 bases and J 8 bases, with 13 bases left between them. The CDR3 is 14 residues long. Germline loops: CDR1 LGHNA, CDR2 YNFKEQ. CDR3 in amino acids: CASSQDAGVGGYTF. CDR3 DNA: TGTGCCAGCAGCCAAGATGCAGGGGTCGGCGGCTACACCTTC.

The J gene is TRBJ2-5, the V gene TRBV6-1; 10 bases agree with TRBD2. This CDR3 is built from 14 residues. The V gene's germline CDR1 is MNHNS and CDR2 SASEGT. The V and J ends lost 7 bases and 5 bases, in that order; junction bases with no gene match: 7. CDR3 DNA: TGTGCCAGCAAAAGCGGGGGGGCCGGGGAGACCCAGTACTTC. Translation: CASKSGGAGETQYF.

The chain uses TRBV6-6 and TRBJ1-1; 9 bases agree with TRBD1. Looked up from germline, CDR1 is MNHNY and CDR2 is SVGAGI (reference sequence). The V gene end was trimmed by 2 bases and the J gene end by 6 bases; junction bases not matched to a gene: 4. The CDR3 loop spans 14 amino acids. The CDR3 nucleotides read TGTGCCAGCAGTTACCGACAGGGGGGTTCTGAAGCTTTCTTT. Translated: CASSYRQGGSEAFF.

The CDR3 DNA follows: TGTGCCAGCAGCGTAGGGGGGGGATCGCAGCCCCAGCATTTT. This translates into CASSVGGGSQPQHF. The rearrangement uses TRBV9 and TRBJ1-5; a possible D gene is TRBD1 (5 bases). Trimming left V 0 bases short and J 7 bases short, with 11 bases between. The CDR3 runs 14 residues. Germline CDR1 is SGDLS and CDR2 is YYNGEE.

The V gene is TRBV4-3, the J gene TRBJ1-6; no clear D. The CDR3 has 16 amino acids. V lost 6 bases to trimming and J lost 0 bases, with 12 bases between them. Germline V lookup: CDR1 LGHNA, CDR2 YSLEER. DNA for the CDR3: TGCGCCAGCAGTCCAAGTAAGAGCTCCTATAATTCACCCCTCCACTTT. Translation gives CASSPSKSSYNSPLHF.

The rearrangement links TRBV11-2 to TRBJ1-2, with D possibly being TRBD1 (6 bases). V was pared by 3 bases and J by 7 bases, with 15 bases between. CDR1 is SGHAT and CDR2 is FQNNGV in the germline V gene. The CDR3 is 14 residues long. The CDR3 loop reads CASSFEQGVGGYTF. For the CDR3, the DNA is TGTGCCAGCAGCTTCGAACAGGGTGTGGGTGGCTACACCTTC.

The chain uses TRBV9 and TRBJ1-4; D is possibly TRBD1 (5 bases). The CDR3 contains 15 residues. The V end was cut by 0 bases, the J end by 13 bases, with 19 bases between. Germline values: CDR1 SGDLS, CDR2 YYNGEE. The CDR3 DNA is TGTGCCAGCAGCGTAGGTCAGGGCGCCTTGGGAGGACTGTTTTTT. This encodes CASSVGQGALGGLFF.

This clone was detected once. This rearrangement joins TRBV14 to TRBJ2-7; D is uncertain. CDR1 and CDR2 (germline): SGHDN, FVKESK. The V end lost 1 base, the J end lost 3 bases, and 7 bases lay between the germline ends. The CDR3 loop spans 13 amino acids. CDR3 sequence reads: CASSQVGSYEQYF. The CDR3 nucleotides read TGTGCCAGCAGCCAAGTTGGCAGCTACGAGCAGTACTTC.

The chain employs TRBV7-9 and TRBJ1-2, with 8 bases that match TRBD1. Per the germline V gene, CDR1 is SEHNR and CDR2 is FQNEAQ (reference sequence). V shed 6 bases, J shed 3 bases, and the junction held 12 bases outside the gene matches. The CDR3 loop spans 16 amino acids. CDR3 in amino acids: CASRGKDRESDYGYTF. Here the CDR3 DNA reads TGTGCCAGCAGGGGGAAGGACAGGGAATCCGACTATGGCTACACCTTC. The full variable domain, its missing parts supplied by reference TRBV7-9 and TRBJ1-2, is DTGVSQNPRHKITKRGQNVTFRCDPISEHNRLYWYRQTLGQGPEFLTYFQNEAQLEKSRLLSDRFSAERPKGSFSTLEIQRTEQGDSAMYLCASRGKDRESDYGYTFGSGTRLTVV.

The chain employs TRBV28 and TRBJ1-5, with a tentative D call TRBD1 (6 bases). V was trimmed by 7 bases and J by 2 bases, leaving 18 bases between them. Germline V gives CDR1 MDHEN, CDR2 SYDVKM. The CDR3 runs 16 residues. CDR3 in DNA: TGTGCCAGCACCAATCGGGGGGGCTTTGGCAATCAGCCCCAGCATTTT. The encoded protein is CASTNRGGFGNQPQHF.

This clone has only one observation. This chain connects TRBV15 to TRBJ1-6; D not resolved. V lost 0 bases to trimming and J lost 8 bases, with 5 bases between them. The CDR3 extends over 13 amino acids. The V gene's germline CDR1 is LNHNV and CDR2 YYDKDF (reference sequence). CDR3 sequence (DNA): TGTGCCACCAGCAGAGACCGGGATTCACCCCTCCACTTT. It is translated as CATSRDRDSPLHF.

The chain joins TRBV7-2 to TRBJ1-1, with D possibly matching TRBD1 (6 bases). V lost 0 bases and J lost 0, with 8 bases in between. The CDR3 has 15 residues. In germline, CDR1 is SGHTA, CDR2 FQGNSA. The CDR3 nucleotides are TGTGCCAGCAGCTTAGCGGGGGCCCTGAACACTGAAGCTTTCTTT. Translating it yields CASSLAGALNTEAFF.

This chain uses TRBV5-1 with TRBJ2-3, with a tentative D call TRBD2 (6 bases). This CDR3 is 16 amino acids long. V lost 4 bases to trimming and J lost 0 bases, with 15 bases between them. Germline V gene data show CDR1 as SGHRS and CDR2 as YFSETQ. The CDR3 loop reads CASSIGGLTSTDTQYF. The CDR3 DNA follows: TGCGCCAGCAGCATCGGTGGACTAACTAGCACAGATACGCAGTATTTT.

This clone has a handful of counts. The rearrangement joins TRBV5-1 to TRBJ2-3, with 7 positions matching TRBD1. The CDR3 sequence is 16 residues long. CDR1 SGHRS and CDR2 YFSETQ come from the germline V gene. V lost 4 bases, J lost 2 bases, and 10 bases stayed unmatched. In DNA, the CDR3 is TGCGCCAGCAGCCAAGACCCGGGACAGCCCACAGATACGCAGTATTTT. It codes for CASSQDPGQPTDTQYF.

This clone showed up just once. This rearrangement joins TRBV27 to TRBJ2-1, with TRBD1 as a possible D gene (5 bases). V gave up 6 bases and J gave up 6 bases, with 18 bases separating them. The CDR3 runs 15 residues. Germline V gene sequence: CDR1 MNHEY, CDR2 SMNVEV (reference sequence). The CDR3 nucleotides read TGTGCCAGCAGCAGGGCCAGCGTAGGTAGCAATGAGCAGTTCTTC. It translates to CASSRASVGSNEQFF.

The chain employs TRBV11-2 and TRBJ1-1, with 7 bases aligning to TRBD1. CDR3 length: 14 residues. Germline assignment: CDR1 SGHAT and CDR2 FQNNGV. Trimming took 4 bases from V and 4 from J; bases not matched to a gene: 6. The CDR3 here is CASSSTTGATEAFF. The CDR3 DNA follows: TGTGCCAGCAGCTCGACAACAGGGGCCACTGAAGCTTTCTTT.

This clone was counted a few times. In the same sample, other DNA sequences code for this CDR3. The V gene is TRBV6-1, the J gene TRBJ1-5, with a possible D match to TRBD1 (5 bases). Germline V lookup: CDR1 MNHNS, CDR2 SASEGT. There are 13 residues in the CDR3. Trimming cost V 5 bases and J 5 bases, with 10 bases left between them. The CDR3 DNA is TGTGCCAGCAGTCCTCAGGGTGATCAGCCCCAGCATTTT. Its protein is CASSPQGDQPQHF.

V is TRBV5-1 and J is TRBJ1-2, with D possibly matching TRBD1 (5 bases). Trimming shortened V by 0 bases and J by 8 bases, and 5 bases separated the two germline ends. Per germline, CDR1 SGHRS and CDR2 YFSETQ. The CDR3 consists of 11 residues. CDR3 sequence reads: CASSLDRGYTF. The CDR3 region has the DNA TGCGCCAGCAGCTTGGACAGGGGCTACACCTTC.

The V call is TRBV21-1, the J call TRBJ1-2; the DNA was not compared with TRBD1, the D call given in the table. TRBV21-1 is classified as a pseudogene. This CDR3 comprises 16 residues. In DNA form, the CDR3 reads TGTGCCAGCAGCAAAGTGTCGGCAGGCTTGCGCTATGGCTACACCTTC. Amino acids: CASSKVSAGLRYGYTF.

This clone was seen once. The V and J genes are TRBV23-1 and TRBJ2-1, with 10 bases identical to TRBD2. TRBV23-1 is an ORF, with its function uncertain. CDR3 length: 19 amino acids. J was trimmed by 0 bases and V by 2 bases; bases with no gene match: 10. CDR3 residues: CASSQRTSGIESSYNEQFF. CDR3 DNA sequence: TGCGCCAGCAGTCAACGAACTAGCGGGATTGAAAGCTCCTACAATGAGCAGTTCTTC.

V and J are TRBV5-4 and TRBJ2-5, with TRBD1 identical over 7 bases. There are 13 residues in the CDR3. Germline loops: CDR1 SGHNT, CDR2 YYREEE (reference sequence). J lost 5 bases, V lost 4 bases, and 5 bases had no gene match. The CDR3 spells CASSPTGVETQYF. The CDR3, as DNA: TGTGCCAGCAGCCCCACAGGGGTGGAGACCCAGTACTTC.

This clone has a single count. V and J are TRBV12-5 and TRBJ2-2; D is unresolved. V shed 1 base and J shed 1 base, with 10 bases lying between them. Germline loops: CDR1 LGHNT, CDR2 FRNRAP. The CDR3 is made up of 16 amino acids. The DNA of the CDR3 is TGTGCTAGTGGTTTGGAGATGGGCTGGAACACCGGGGAGCTGTTTTTT. It specifies CASGLEMGWNTGELFF.

The chain carries TRBV19 and TRBJ2-3; 12 nucleotides line up with TRBD2. Germline CDR1 is LNHDA and CDR2 is SQIVND (reference sequence). Trimming took 8 bases from V and 6 from J; bases not matched to a gene: 6. The CDR3 contains 14 residues. CDR3 nucleotides: TGTGCCAGTGCATCCGGGACTAGCGGGGATACGCAGTATTTT. Translation gives CASASGTSGDTQYF. The complete variable domain, with remaining parts taken from reference TRBV19 and TRBJ2-3, reads DGGITQSPKYLFRKEGQNVTLSCEQNLNHDAMYWYRQDPGQGLRLIYYSQIVNDFQKGDIAEGYSVSREKKESFPLTVTSAQKNPTAFYLCASASGTSGDTQYFGPGTRLTVL.